The rows below give T cell receptor beta chains drawn from one sample of a study of shared clonotypes between healthy human individuals. The table came from immunoSEQ multiplex PCR; TCRdb's copy has only in-frame clones and leaves some out. The table lists roughly 1,000,000 clones, around 78% of them singletons. Sequencing input: memory CD4+ T cells from PBMCs. Receptors were obtained from a young man in good health. Some clones in this sample may be carry-over from other donors' samples. Each CDR3 is given with its conserved first and last residue. D genes are given only for firm matches. A row's size may be missing; if present it is once, few, many or a size class.

j_call: TRBJ2-2
clone_size: NA
v_call: TRBV2
d_call: TRBD2
cdr3_length: 16
cdr3_aa: CASSLAGGSNTGELFF
cdr3_nt: TGTGCCAGCAGTTTAGCGGGAGGGTCGAACACCGGGGAGCTGTTTTTT

j_call: TRBJ2-3
clone_size: NA
v_call: TRBV5-1
d_call: TRBD2
cdr3_length: 16
cdr3_aa: CASSSLAGGSADTQYF
cdr3_nt: TGCGCCAGCAGCTCTTTAGCGGGAGGGTCGGCAGATACGCAGTATTTT

j_call: TRBJ2-7
clone_size: once
v_call: TRBV18
d_call: NA
cdr3_length: 14
cdr3_aa: CASSPIGNSYEQYF
cdr3_nt: TGTGCCAGCTCACCAATAGGGAACTCCTACGAGCAGTACTTC

j_call: TRBJ2-1
clone_size: NA
v_call: TRBV4-1
d_call: TRBD2
cdr3_length: 17
cdr3_aa: CASSQDLASGAYNEQFF
cdr3_nt: TGCGCCAGCAGCCAAGATCTGGCTAGCGGGGCCTACAATGAGCAGTTCTTC

j_call: TRBJ2-2
clone_size: NA
v_call: TRBV7-2
d_call: NA
cdr3_length: 15
cdr3_aa: CASSLMSDYTGELFF
cdr3_nt: TGTGCCAGCAGCTTAATGTCGGACTATACCGGGGAGCTGTTTTTT

j_call: TRBJ2-5
clone_size: NA
v_call: TRBV2
d_call: NA
cdr3_length: 14
cdr3_aa: CASSFTRTQETQYF
cdr3_nt: TGTGCCAGCAGTTTTACCAGGACCCAAGAGACCCAGTACTTC

j_call: TRBJ2-2
clone_size: NA
v_call: TRBV7-9
d_call: TRBD1
cdr3_length: 16
cdr3_aa: CASSPRPGTGTGELFF
cdr3_nt: TGTGCCAGCAGCCCTCGCCCCGGGACAGGAACCGGGGAGCTGTTTTTT

j_call: TRBJ1-2
clone_size: NA
v_call: TRBV28
d_call: NA
cdr3_length: 11
cdr3_aa: CAEGGVRGYTF
cdr3_nt: TGTGCAGAGGGGGGAGTTCGTGGCTACACCTTC

j_call: TRBJ1-4
clone_size: NA
v_call: TRBV28
d_call: NA
cdr3_length: 14
cdr3_aa: CASSLTGGGEKLFF
cdr3_nt: TGTGCCAGCAGTCTGACAGGTGGGGGTGAAAAACTGTTTTTT

j_call: TRBJ2-7
clone_size: NA
v_call: TRBV14
d_call: TRBD1
cdr3_length: 14
cdr3_aa: CASSRQGRSYEQYF
cdr3_nt: TGTGCCAGCAGCAGACAGGGTCGGTCCTACGAGCAGTACTTC

j_call: TRBJ2-1
clone_size: NA
v_call: TRBV7-2
d_call: TRBD2
cdr3_length: 16
cdr3_aa: CASSLSPSGTYNEQFF
cdr3_nt: TGTGCCAGCAGCTTATCGCCTAGCGGGACATACAATGAGCAGTTCTTC

j_call: TRBJ1-1
clone_size: NA
v_call: TRBV30
d_call: NA
cdr3_length: 12
cdr3_aa: CAWSELNTEAFF
cdr3_nt: TGTGCCTGGAGTGAACTGAACACTGAAGCTTTCTTT

j_call: TRBJ1-2
clone_size: once
v_call: TRBV30
d_call: NA
cdr3_length: 14
cdr3_aa: CAWSRTDPLYGYTF
cdr3_nt: TGTGCCTGGAGTCGAACAGATCCCCTCTATGGCTACACCTTC

j_call: TRBJ2-3
clone_size: NA
v_call: TRBV2
d_call: NA
cdr3_length: 11
cdr3_aa: CASSVQDTQYF
cdr3_nt: TGTGCCAGCAGTGTACAGGATACGCAGTATTTT

j_call: TRBJ1-1
clone_size: few
v_call: TRBV2
d_call: NA
cdr3_length: 13
cdr3_aa: CASRIGPFTEAFF
cdr3_nt: TGTGCCAGCAGGATCGGACCCTTCACTGAAGCTTTCTTT

j_call: TRBJ2-5
clone_size: NA
v_call: TRBV5-1
d_call: TRBD2
cdr3_length: 14
cdr3_aa: CASSAMGGEETQYF
cdr3_nt: TGCGCCAGCAGCGCGATGGGAGGGGAAGAGACCCAGTACTTC

j_call: TRBJ2-6
clone_size: NA
v_call: TRBV7-3
d_call: TRBD1
cdr3_length: 18
cdr3_aa: CASSSTGTGGSGANVLTF
cdr3_nt: TGTGCCAGCAGCTCCACCGGGACAGGGGGCTCCGGGGCCAACGTCCTGACTTTC

j_call: TRBJ2-7
clone_size: many
v_call: TRBV20-1
d_call: NA
cdr3_length: 10
cdr3_aa: CSGADYEQYF
cdr3_nt: TGCAGTGGGGCCGACTACGAGCAGTACTTC

j_call: TRBJ2-5
clone_size: NA
v_call: TRBV27
d_call: NA
cdr3_length: 14
cdr3_aa: CASSRLGVQETQYF
cdr3_nt: TGTGCCAGCAGCCGACTTGGGGTCCAAGAGACCCAGTACTTC